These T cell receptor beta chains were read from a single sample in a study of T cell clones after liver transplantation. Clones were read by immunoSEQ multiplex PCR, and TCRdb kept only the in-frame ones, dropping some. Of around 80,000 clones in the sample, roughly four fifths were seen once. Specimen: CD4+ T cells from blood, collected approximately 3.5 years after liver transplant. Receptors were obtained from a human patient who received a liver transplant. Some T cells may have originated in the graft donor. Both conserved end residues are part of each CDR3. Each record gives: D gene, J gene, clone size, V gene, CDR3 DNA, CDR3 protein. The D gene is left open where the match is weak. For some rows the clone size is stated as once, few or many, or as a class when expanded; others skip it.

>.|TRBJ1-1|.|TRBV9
TGTGCCAGCAGCGCGGCACCCCGACAGGTGAACACTGAAGCTTTCTTT
CASSAAPRQVNTEAFF
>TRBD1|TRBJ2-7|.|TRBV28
TGTGCCAGCAGGCCTCCGGGACAGGGGTCCTACGAGCAGTACTTC
CASRPPGQGSYEQYF
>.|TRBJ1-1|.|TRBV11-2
TGTGCCAGCAGCTCAACGTTCATGAGAGGGACTGAAGCTTTCTTT
CASSSTFMRGTEAFF
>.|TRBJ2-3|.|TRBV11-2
TGTGCCAGCTCCCCCCCGGGGCCGTACACAGATACGCAGTATTTT
CASSPPGPYTDTQYF
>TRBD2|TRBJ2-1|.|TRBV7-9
TGTGCCAGCAGCTTAGGGGGTGGGTCTAGCGGGAAATGGAATGAGCAGTTCTTC
CASSLGGGSSGKWNEQFF
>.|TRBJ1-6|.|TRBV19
TGTGCCAGTAGTAAGAACGGCGCGGGATCACCCCTCCACTTT
CASSKNGAGSPLHF
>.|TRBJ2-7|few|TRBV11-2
TGTGCCAGCAGCGCTTACAGGGAATACGGCTTC
CASSAYREYGF
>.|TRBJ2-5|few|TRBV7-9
TGTGCCAGCAGCTTACCCCCCCAAGAGACCCAGTACTTC
CASSLPPQETQYF
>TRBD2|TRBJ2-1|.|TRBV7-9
TGTGCCAGCAGCACAGGGACTAGCGGGAGATACAATGAGCAGTTCTTC
CASSTGTSGRYNEQFF
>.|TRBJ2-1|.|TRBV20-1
TGCAGTGCTAGTTTAGCGTTTGAGCAGTTCTTC
CSASLAFEQFF
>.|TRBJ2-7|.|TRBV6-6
TGTGCCAGCAGTTACCCCGGGACGGGGTACGAGCAGTACTTC
CASSYPGTGYEQYF
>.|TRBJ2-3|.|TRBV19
TGTGCCAGTAGTCCAAAGTCTAGCACAGATACGCAGTATTTT
CASSPKSSTDTQYF
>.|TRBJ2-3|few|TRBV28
TGTGCCAGCATCAGAGGAGGGATCCCCACAGATACGCAGTATTTT
CASIRGGIPTDTQYF
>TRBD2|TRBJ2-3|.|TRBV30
TGTGCCTGGACCCCCCGTAACCCTAGCGGAGGAAGCACAGATACGCAGTATTTT
CAWTPRNPSGGSTDTQYF
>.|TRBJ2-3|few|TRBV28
TGTGCCAGCAGTTGGGCAGGGGGGGGTGTAGCCACAGATACGCAGTATTTT
CASSWAGGGVATDTQYF
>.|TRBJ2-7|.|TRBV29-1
TGCAGCGTTGGTGGGACGGTGGCCTACGAGCAGTACTTC
CSVGGTVAYEQYF
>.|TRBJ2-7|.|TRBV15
TGTGCCACCAGCAGAGAGAGGAGCTACGAGCAGTACTTC
CATSRERSYEQYF
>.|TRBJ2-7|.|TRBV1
TGCACCAGCAGCAGCCAAAGGCGCCCTGCGGGGGGCGAGCAGTACTTC
CTSSSQRRPAGGEQYF
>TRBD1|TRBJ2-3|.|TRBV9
TGTGCCAGCAGCGTCGGGACAGGGGTGGATACGCAGTATTTT
CASSVGTGVDTQYF
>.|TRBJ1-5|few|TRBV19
TGTGCCTCCAATCCGAGGGGGGGCAATCAGCCCCAGCATTTT
CASNPRGGNQPQHF
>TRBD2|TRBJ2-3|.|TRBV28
TGTGCCAGCAGTTTGATAGCGGGAAGGGGAGATACGCAGTATTTT
CASSLIAGRGDTQYF
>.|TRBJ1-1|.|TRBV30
TGTGCCTGGAGTGTAGATGGGCGCCAGCCTCGGGCTTTCTTT
CAWSVDGRQPRAFF
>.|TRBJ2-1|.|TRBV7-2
TGTGCCCTAGGGGTTAGCAGAGCCAGCAATGAGCAGTTCTTC
CALGVSRASNEQFF
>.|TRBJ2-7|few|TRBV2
TGTGCCAGCAGGCAGGAGTCCTACGAGCAGTACTTC
CASRQESYEQYF
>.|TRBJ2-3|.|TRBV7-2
TGTGCCAGCAGCGGACTTTGGAGTCGGACAGATACGCAGTATTTT
CASSGLWSRTDTQYF
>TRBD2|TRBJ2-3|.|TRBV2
TGTGCCAGCAGCGCTAGCGGGAGTGAAGGAGATACGCAGTATTTT
CASSASGSEGDTQYF
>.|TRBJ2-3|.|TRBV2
TGTGCCAGCAGTTTCTCCCACAGCACAGATACGCAGTATTTT
CASSFSHSTDTQYF
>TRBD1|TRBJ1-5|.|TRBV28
TGTGCCAGCAGCCCGACAGGGTTTAGCAATCAGCCCCAGCATTTT
CASSPTGFSNQPQHF
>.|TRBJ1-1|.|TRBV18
TGTGCCAGCTCACCGAAAGGGGCAGGGACTGAAGCTTTCTTT
CASSPKGAGTEAFF
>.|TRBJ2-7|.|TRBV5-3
TGTGCCAGCAGCTGGGTGGGGAACTACGAGCAGTACTTC
CASSWVGNYEQYF
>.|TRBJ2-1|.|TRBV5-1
TGCGCCAGCAGGAGTAGCTCCTACAATGAGCAGTTCTTC
CASRSSSYNEQFF
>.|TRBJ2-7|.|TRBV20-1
TGCAGTGCCCCTGGAGTTTTCGAGCAGTACTTC
CSAPGVFEQYF
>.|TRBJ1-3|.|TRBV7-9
TGTGCCAGCAGCTCTATGGGAGGCCGGGACACCTCTGGAAACACCATATATTTT
CASSSMGGRDTSGNTIYF
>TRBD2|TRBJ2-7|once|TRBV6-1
TGTGCCAGCAGGACGACTAGCGGTGATTACGAGCAGTACTTC
CASRTTSGDYEQYF
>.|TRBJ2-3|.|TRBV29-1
TGCAGCGTTGGAAGGAGGGCCGGAGATACGCAGTATTTT
CSVGRRAGDTQYF